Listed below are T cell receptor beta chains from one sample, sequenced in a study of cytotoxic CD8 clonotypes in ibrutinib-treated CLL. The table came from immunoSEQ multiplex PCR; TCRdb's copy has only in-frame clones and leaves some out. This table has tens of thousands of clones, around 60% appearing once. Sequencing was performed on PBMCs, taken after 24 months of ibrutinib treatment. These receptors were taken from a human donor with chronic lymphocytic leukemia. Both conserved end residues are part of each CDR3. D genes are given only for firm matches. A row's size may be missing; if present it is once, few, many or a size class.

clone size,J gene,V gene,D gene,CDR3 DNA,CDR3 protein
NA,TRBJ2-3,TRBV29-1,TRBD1,TGCAGCGTGCAGCTTACAGGGGGCTCGTTAGATACGCAGTATTTT,CSVQLTGGSLDTQYF
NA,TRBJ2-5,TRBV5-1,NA,TGCGCCAGCAGCAACCGGGTGGAAGAGACCCAGTACTTC,CASSNRVEETQYF
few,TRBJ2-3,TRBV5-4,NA,TGTGCCAGCAGCCCCGGGGCCATCGCAGATACGCAGTATTTT,CASSPGAIADTQYF
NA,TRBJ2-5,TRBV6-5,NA,TGTGCCAGCAGCCGCGGGTCGCAAGAGACCCAGTACTTC,CASSRGSQETQYF
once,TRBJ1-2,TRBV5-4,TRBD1,TGTGCCAGCAGCTCTCCCGGGACAGGGGGGGTATTAGGCTACACCTTC,CASSSPGTGGVLGYTF
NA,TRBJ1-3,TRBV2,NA,TGTGCCAGCAGTGAATCCCAGGCGGGCTCTGGAAACACCATATATTTT,CASSESQAGSGNTIYF
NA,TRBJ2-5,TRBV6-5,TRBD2,TGTGCCAGCGGGACTAGTAGGGAGACCCAGTACTTC,CASGTSRETQYF
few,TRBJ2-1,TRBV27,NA,TGTGCCAGCAGTTTATCCCAATGGAATGAGCAGTTCTTC,CASSLSQWNEQFF
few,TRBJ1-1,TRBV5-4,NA,TGTGCCAGCAGCCCCAAGGCCGGGGGGAACACTGAAGCTTTCTTT,CASSPKAGGNTEAFF
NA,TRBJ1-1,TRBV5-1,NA,TGCGCCAGCAGCTATAACCCCGGGGGCACTGAAGCTTTCTTT,CASSYNPGGTEAFF
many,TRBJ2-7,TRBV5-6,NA,TGTGCCAGCAGCTTGGCAACCTACGAGCAGTACTTC,CASSLATYEQYF
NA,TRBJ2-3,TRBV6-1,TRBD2,TGTGCCAGCAGAGTAGCGGGGGGCCCCACAGATACGCAGTATTTT,CASRVAGGPTDTQYF
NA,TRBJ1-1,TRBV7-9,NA,TGTGCCAGCAGCTTAGGCCGGTGGACTGAAGCTTTCTTT,CASSLGRWTEAFF
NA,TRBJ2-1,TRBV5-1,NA,TGCGCCAGCAGCTTGGACCTGCGGTGGGGCCGGAGGGAGCAGTTCTTC,CASSLDLRWGRREQFF
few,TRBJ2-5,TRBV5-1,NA,TGCGCCAGCAGCTTGGTCGGATCCTTGGGGGGGACCCAGTACTTC,CASSLVGSLGGTQYF
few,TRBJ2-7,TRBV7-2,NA,TGTGCCAGCAGGGCAACCGGGACTGGAATCTACGAGCAGTACTTC,CASRATGTGIYEQYF
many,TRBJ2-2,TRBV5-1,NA,TGCGCCAGCAGCCCCGGATCGGGGGGCCACACCGGGGAGCTGTTTTTT,CASSPGSGGHTGELFF
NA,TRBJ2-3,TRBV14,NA,TGTGCCAGCAGCCAAGAATGGCTGGTCGGGAATACGCAGTATTTT,CASSQEWLVGNTQYF
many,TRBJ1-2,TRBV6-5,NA,TGTGCCAGCGGGAGGGGGAGAAGATATGGCTACACCTTC,CASGRGRRYGYTF